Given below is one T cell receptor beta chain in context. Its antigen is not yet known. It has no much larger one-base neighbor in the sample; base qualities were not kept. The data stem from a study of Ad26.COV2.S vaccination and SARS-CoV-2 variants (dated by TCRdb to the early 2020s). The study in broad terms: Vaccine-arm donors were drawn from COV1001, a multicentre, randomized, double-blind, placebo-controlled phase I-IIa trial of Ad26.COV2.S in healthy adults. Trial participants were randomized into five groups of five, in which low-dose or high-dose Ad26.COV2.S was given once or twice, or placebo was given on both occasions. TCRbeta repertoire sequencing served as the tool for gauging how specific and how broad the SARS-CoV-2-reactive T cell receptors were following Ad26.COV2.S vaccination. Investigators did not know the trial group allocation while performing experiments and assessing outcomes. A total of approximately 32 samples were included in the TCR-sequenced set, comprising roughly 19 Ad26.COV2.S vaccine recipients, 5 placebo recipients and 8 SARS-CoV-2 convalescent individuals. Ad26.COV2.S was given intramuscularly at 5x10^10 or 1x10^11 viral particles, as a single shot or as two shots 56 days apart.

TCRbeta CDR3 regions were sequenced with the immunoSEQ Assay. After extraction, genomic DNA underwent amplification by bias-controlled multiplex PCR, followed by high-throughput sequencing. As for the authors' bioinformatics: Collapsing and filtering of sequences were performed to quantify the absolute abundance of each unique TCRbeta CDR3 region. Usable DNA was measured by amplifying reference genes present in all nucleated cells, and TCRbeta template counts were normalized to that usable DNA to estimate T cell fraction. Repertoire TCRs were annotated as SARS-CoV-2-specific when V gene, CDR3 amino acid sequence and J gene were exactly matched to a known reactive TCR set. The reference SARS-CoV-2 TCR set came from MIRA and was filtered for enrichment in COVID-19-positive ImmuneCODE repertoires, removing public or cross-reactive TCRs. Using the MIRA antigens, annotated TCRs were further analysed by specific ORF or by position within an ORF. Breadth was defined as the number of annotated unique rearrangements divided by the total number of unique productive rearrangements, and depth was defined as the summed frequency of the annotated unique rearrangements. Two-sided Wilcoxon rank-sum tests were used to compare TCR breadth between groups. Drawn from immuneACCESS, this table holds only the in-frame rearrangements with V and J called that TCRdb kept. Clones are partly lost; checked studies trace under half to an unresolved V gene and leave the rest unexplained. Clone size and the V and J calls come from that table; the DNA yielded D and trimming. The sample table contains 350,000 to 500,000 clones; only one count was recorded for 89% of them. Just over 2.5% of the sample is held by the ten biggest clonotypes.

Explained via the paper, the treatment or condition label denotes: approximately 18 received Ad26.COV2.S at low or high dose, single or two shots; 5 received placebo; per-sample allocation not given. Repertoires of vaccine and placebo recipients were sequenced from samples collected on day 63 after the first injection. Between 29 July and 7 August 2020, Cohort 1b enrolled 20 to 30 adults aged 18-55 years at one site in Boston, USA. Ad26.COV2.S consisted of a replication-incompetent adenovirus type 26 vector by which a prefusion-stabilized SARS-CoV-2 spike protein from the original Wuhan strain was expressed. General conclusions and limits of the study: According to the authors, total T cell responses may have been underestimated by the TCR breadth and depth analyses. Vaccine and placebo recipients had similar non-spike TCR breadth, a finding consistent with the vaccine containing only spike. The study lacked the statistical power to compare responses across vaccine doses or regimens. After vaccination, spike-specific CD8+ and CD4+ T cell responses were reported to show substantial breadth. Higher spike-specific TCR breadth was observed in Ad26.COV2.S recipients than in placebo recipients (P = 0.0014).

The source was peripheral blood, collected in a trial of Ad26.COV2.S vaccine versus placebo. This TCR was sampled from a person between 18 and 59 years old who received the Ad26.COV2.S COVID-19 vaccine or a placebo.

The nucleotides read TGTGCCAGCAGTGGACAGACAGGCCCTCAAGAGACCCAGTACTTC. Its coded protein is CASSGQTGPQETQYF. The sequence is built from TRBV2 and TRBJ2-5, with TRBD1 tentatively as D gene (6 bases match). CDR1 is given as SNHLY and CDR2 as FYNNEI, both from the germline V gene. The germline ends are 14 bases apart after V is trimmed by 4 bases and J by 2 bases. The CDR3 has 15 amino acids, counting the end cysteine and phenylalanine. The read is trimmed to its CDR3 DNA, 45 bases read in frame from base 1.